This is a list of T cell receptor beta chains from one sample in a study of graft-versus-host responses after intestinal transplantation. The method was immunoSEQ multiplex PCR; TCRdb's version includes in-frame clones alone and lacks a portion of them. The repertoire includes over 80,000 clones, 80% to 95% of them detected once, and around 0.36% sits in the top ten. The antigens of these receptors remain unknown. Specimen: unstimulated CD8+ T cells sorted from spleen or lymph node cells, collected before transplant. Source of these receptors: a human donor who was the organ donor for an intestinal transplant. Both conserved end residues are part of each CDR3. The D gene is left open where the match is weak. The size of a clone is reported for some rows only, either as once, few or many, or as a class for expanded clones.

j_call,clone_size,v_call,d_call,cdr3_aa,cdr3_nt
TRBJ2-2,-,TRBV4-1,TRBD1,CASSQDSGQGLYHGELFF,TGCGCCAGCAGCCAAGATTCGGGACAGGGGTTGTATCACGGGGAGCTGTTTTTT
TRBJ1-2,-,TRBV5-6,-,CASSATGTRYGYTF,TGTGCCAGCAGCGCTACCGGGACTCGCTATGGCTACACCTTC
TRBJ1-2,-,TRBV4-2,-,CASSQEAQAVFF,TGTGCCAGCAGCCAAGAGGCGCAGGCCGTATTTTTC
TRBJ2-5,-,TRBV19,-,CASSAWGDLETQYF,TGTGCCAGTAGTGCTTGGGGGGATTTGGAGACCCAGTACTTC
TRBJ1-5,-,TRBV29-1,TRBD1,CSATLGQGKLSNQPQHF,TGCAGCGCCACACTCGGACAGGGGAAGTTGAGCAATCAGCCCCAGCATTTT
TRBJ1-1,few,TRBV4-2,-,CASSQGPGMRAEAFF,TGTGCCAGCAGCCAAGGGCCGGGGATGAGGGCTGAAGCTTTCTTT
TRBJ2-1,-,TRBV20-1,-,CSARRGEQFF,TGCAGTGCGAGACGTGGCGAGCAGTTCTTC
TRBJ1-1,-,TRBV6-5,-,CASSYSPLTTEAFF,TGTGCCAGCAGTTACTCGCCCCTAACGACTGAAGCTTTCTTT
TRBJ1-4,-,TRBV7-9,TRBD1,CASSADRGREKLFF,TGTGCCAGCAGCGCCGACAGGGGGAGGGAAAAACTGTTTTTT
TRBJ2-7,-,TRBV9,TRBD2,CASSVDGTNYEQYF,TGTGCCAGCAGCGTAGACGGGACTAACTACGAGCAGTACTTC
TRBJ2-7,-,TRBV11-1,-,CASSSLQGYEQYF,TGTGCCAGCAGCTCCTTACAGGGCTACGAGCAGTACTTC
TRBJ2-7,-,TRBV9,TRBD2,CASSAGGYEQYF,TGTGCCAGCAGCGCGGGGGGCTACGAGCAGTACTTC
TRBJ2-3,-,TRBV4-3,-,CASSQGAPGGSTDTQYF,TGCGCCAGCAGCCAAGGTGCGCCGGGGGGCAGCACAGATACGCAGTATTTT
TRBJ1-2,-,TRBV13,-,CASGGESALYGYTF,TGTGCCAGCGGGGGGGAATCGGCCCTCTATGGCTACACCTTC
TRBJ2-7,-,TRBV27,TRBD1,CASSSEDRGGEYEQYF,TGTGCCAGCAGTTCTGAGGACAGGGGTGGGGAATACGAGCAGTACTTC
TRBJ1-1,-,TRBV15,TRBD1,CATRTGGSRDTEAFF,TGTGCCACCAGGACAGGGGGATCGAGGGACACTGAAGCTTTCTTT
TRBJ2-1,-,TRBV7-2,TRBD2,CASRDGLAGRYNEQFF,TGTGCCAGCAGAGATGGACTAGCGGGGCGATACAATGAGCAGTTCTTC
TRBJ1-1,-,TRBV27,-,CASSFRGTEAFF,TGTGCCAGCAGTTTTCGGGGCACTGAAGCTTTCTTT
TRBJ2-2,once,TRBV9,TRBD1,CARDRVTGELFF,TGTGCCAGAGACAGGGTCACCGGGGAGCTGTTTTTT
TRBJ1-2,-,TRBV2,TRBD1,CASSEGTGWGYVVGGYTF,TGTGCCAGCAGTGAGGGGACAGGTTGGGGTTACGTGGTTGGTGGCTACACCTTC
TRBJ1-1,-,TRBV5-3,-,CARRCRETNTEAFF,TGTGCCAGAAGGTGCCGGGAGACGAACACTGAAGCTTTCTTT
TRBJ2-7,-,TRBV5-1,TRBD1,CASSRTGGEEQYF,TGCGCCAGCAGCAGGACAGGGGGCGAGGAGCAGTACTTC
TRBJ1-1,-,TRBV27,-,CASSLRGASTEAFF,TGTGCCAGCAGTTTACGGGGGGCGTCCACTGAAGCTTTCTTT
TRBJ2-7,few,TRBV6-5,TRBD1,CASSEDRGYEQYF,TGTGCCAGCAGTGAAGACAGGGGCTACGAGCAGTACTTC
TRBJ2-3,-,TRBV5-8,-,CASSLGGRSTDTQYF,TGTGCCAGCAGCTTAGGCGGGCGGAGCACAGATACGCAGTATTTT
TRBJ1-2,-,TRBV2,-,CASSDSSLYGYTF,TGTGCCAGCAGTGATTCTAGCCTCTATGGCTACACCTTC
TRBJ1-1,-,TRBV6-5,TRBD1,CASSYLGQGGTEAFF,TGTGCCAGCAGTTACCTGGGACAGGGGGGCACTGAAGCTTTCTTT
TRBJ2-7,-,TRBV4-1,-,CASSQPGTVEQYF,TGCGCCAGCAGCCAGCCCGGGACTGTAGAGCAGTACTTC
TRBJ2-7,-,TRBV27,-,CASSPGGVSYEQYF,TGTGCCAGCAGTCCCGGCGGGGTCTCCTACGAGCAGTACTTC
TRBJ2-1,-,TRBV5-5,-,CASRPARDEQFF,TGTGCCAGCAGACCCGCCCGGGATGAGCAGTTCTTC
TRBJ2-7,once,TRBV29-1,-,CSVGAGGEYEQYF,TGCAGCGTTGGAGCGGGTGGGGAATACGAGCAGTACTTC
TRBJ2-1,-,TRBV7-8,TRBD2,CASSFLAGYNEQFF,TGTGCCAGCAGCTTTCTAGCGGGGTACAATGAGCAGTTCTTC
TRBJ1-4,-,TRBV7-9,TRBD1,CASSLDRGDEKLFF,TGTGCCAGCAGCTTGGACAGGGGGGATGAAAAACTGTTTTTT
TRBJ2-1,-,TRBV4-3,TRBD2,CASSQEGAGGSNNEQFF,TGCGCCAGCAGCCAAGAGGGAGCGGGGGGGTCGAACAATGAGCAGTTCTTC
TRBJ1-2,-,TRBV5-1,TRBD1,CASSLGGTGDGYTF,TGCGCCAGCAGCTTGGGGGGGACAGGGGATGGCTACACCTTC
TRBJ2-1,-,TRBV9,TRBD2,CASSPARGGNDEQFF,TGTGCCAGCAGCCCCGCGCGGGGGGGAAATGATGAGCAGTTCTTC
TRBJ2-1,-,TRBV11-2,TRBD2,CASSLLAGGNEQFF,TGTGCCAGCAGCTTACTAGCGGGGGGGAATGAGCAGTTCTTC
TRBJ1-5,once,TRBV6-1,TRBD1,CASSEFRGVSQPQHF,TGTGCCAGCAGTGAGTTCAGGGGGGTGAGTCAGCCCCAGCATTTT
TRBJ2-3,-,TRBV7-3,-,CASSFSGGDTQYF,TGTGCCAGCAGCTTCTCCGGAGGGGATACGCAGTATTTT
TRBJ2-3,-,TRBV27,TRBD2,CASSPAGTSGSTDTQYF,TGTGCCAGCAGTCCAGCCGGGACTAGCGGTAGCACAGATACGCAGTATTTT
TRBJ1-1,-,TRBV5-6,-,CASSSRGETEAFF,TGTGCCAGCAGCTCCAGGGGAGAGACTGAAGCTTTCTTT
TRBJ1-4,few,TRBV6-1,TRBD1,CASSEYRGLNEKLFF,TGTGCCAGCAGTGAATACAGGGGGCTTAATGAAAAACTGTTTTTT
TRBJ2-2,-,TRBV5-1,-,CASSLGGGELFF,TGCGCCAGCAGCTTGGGAGGAGGGGAGCTGTTTTTT
TRBJ1-2,-,TRBV19,TRBD1,CASSLRTGGLNYGYTF,TGTGCCAGTAGTCTAAGGACAGGGGGCCTTAACTATGGCTACACCTTC